A single sample is the source of the 5 T cell receptor beta chains below, sequenced in a study of T cells in localized non-small cell lung cancer. Clones were read by immunoSEQ multiplex PCR, and TCRdb kept only the in-frame ones, dropping some. The sample has roughly 61,000 clones, 75% to 85% seen once. This specimen consisted of PBMCs, obtained before any cancer treatment. The receptors were sampled from a man between 35 and 75 years old with stage II lung adenocarcinoma.

This clone was picked up a small number of times. V usage is TRBV9 and J usage is TRBJ2-1; TRBD2 matches 11 bases. Germline CDR1 reads SGDLS; CDR2 reads YYNGEE. J was trimmed by 11 bases and V by 4 bases; bases with no gene match: 20. The CDR3 is made up of 18 amino acids. DNA for the CDR3: TGTGCCAGCAGCCCCCTTATGGTAACTAGCGGGAGTGGGGTTAAGCAGTTCTTC. As protein: CASSPLMVTSGSGVKQFF.

J is TRBJ2-5 and V is TRBV2, with TRBD2 matching 8 bases. The J segment lost 9 bases and the V segment lost 7 bases, leaving 7 bases of the junction unmatched. CDR3 length equals 12 residues. Germline-derived CDR1 and CDR2 are SNHLY and FYNNEI. Here the CDR3 reads CASKAGEGPQYF. As DNA, the CDR3 is TGTGCCAGCAAAGCGGGAGAGGGGCCCCAGTACTTC. Supplemented by reference TRBV2 and TRBJ2-5, the full variable domain reads EPEVTQTPSHQVTQMGQEVILRCVPISNHLYFYWYRQILGQKVEFLVSFYNNEISEKSEIFDDQFSVERPDGSNFTLKIRSTKLEDSAMYFCASKAGEGPQYFGPGTRLLVL.

In this sample, this clone is medium-sized (0.01 to 0.1%). The chain recombines TRBV4-2 with TRBJ2-2, with 7 bases aligning to TRBD2. V shed 2 bases, J shed 6 bases, and the junction held 15 bases outside the gene matches. Germline values: CDR1 LGHNA, CDR2 YNFKEQ. This CDR3 comprises 18 residues. The CDR3 loop is CASSQSGSGEGSAGELFF. CDR3 DNA: TGTGCCAGCAGCCAATCCGGCAGCGGGGAGGGTAGCGCCGGGGAGCTGTTTTTT.

The CDR3: CSVEDLVLAGNEQFF. The CDR3, as DNA: TGCAGCGTTGAAGATCTAGTACTGGCTGGCAATGAGCAGTTCTTC. The V and J genes are TRBV29-1 and TRBJ2-1; D gene ambiguous. Germline loops: CDR1 SQVTM, CDR2 ANQGSEA. This CDR3 is 15 amino acids long. V was shortened by 0 bases and J by 6 bases, with 15 bases between the two germline ends.

The V gene is TRBV9, the J gene TRBJ2-3; a possible D gene is TRBD1 (6 bases). This CDR3 contains 12 residues. Germline lookup yields CDR1 SGDLS and CDR2 YYNGEE. V shed 4 bases and J shed 6 bases, with 9 bases lying between them. The CDR3 region is CASSLQGDTQYF. In nucleotides, the CDR3 is TGTGCCAGCAGCCTTCAGGGGGATACGCAGTATTTT.